The entry below gives a single T cell receptor (beta chain) sequence along with its context. CD8 T cells were positively selected from what remained after CD4 positive selection. Cells stained for CD3, CD4, CD8, CD45RA and CD27 were sorted into four subsets. An equimolar mix of two oligonucleotides served as the beta constant-region primer for TRBC1 and TRBC2. The ligated cDNA underwent four PCR rounds using SP2 and nested alpha and beta constant-region primers. TCRdb itself ran the UMI-ligation and nested PCR reads through MiXCR, one entry per CDR3 protein. The profile shows about 120,000 distinct CDR3 sequences, approximately 37% of them singletons. The V gene's germline CDR1 is LNHDA and CDR2 SQIVND (reference sequence). J was trimmed by 5 bases and V by 4 bases; bases with no gene match: 4. This CDR3 is 14 amino acids long. This sample is part of a study of naive and memory T cell subsets.

This sequence joins TRBV19 and TRBJ2-1; TRBD2 matches 8 bases. The receptor was derived from a human donor in good health. The sample was central memory CD4+ T cells from blood. CDR3 in DNA: TGTGCCAGTAGTAGGACTAGCTGGAACAATGAGCAGTTCTTC. It codes for CASSRTSWNNEQFF.